This T cell receptor (beta chain) originates from a study of cytomegalovirus exposure and HLA in healthy donors. Whole-study results and caveats: Cytomegalovirus-associated TCR beta chains were listed, numbering roughly 150.

The V end lost 2 bases, the J end lost 4 bases, and 11 bases lay between the germline ends. This CDR3 is 15 amino acids long. Germline CDR1 MNHEY, CDR2 SVGAGI. Comment on this clone: Its antigen remains unknown.

Clones were read by immunoSEQ multiplex PCR, and TCRdb kept only the in-frame ones, dropping some. Of 80,000 or so clones in the sample, approximately 95% were seen once. The sample comprised PBMCs. This sequence originates from a woman between 18 and 29 years old in good health and CMV-seronegative. The chain uses TRBV6-5 and TRBJ2-2, with D possibly being TRBD2 (7 bases). The CDR3 nucleotides read TGTGCCAGCAGTTACGAGGGGGGGGGCACCGGGGAGCTGTTTTTT. Amino acid sequence: CASSYEGGGTGELFF.